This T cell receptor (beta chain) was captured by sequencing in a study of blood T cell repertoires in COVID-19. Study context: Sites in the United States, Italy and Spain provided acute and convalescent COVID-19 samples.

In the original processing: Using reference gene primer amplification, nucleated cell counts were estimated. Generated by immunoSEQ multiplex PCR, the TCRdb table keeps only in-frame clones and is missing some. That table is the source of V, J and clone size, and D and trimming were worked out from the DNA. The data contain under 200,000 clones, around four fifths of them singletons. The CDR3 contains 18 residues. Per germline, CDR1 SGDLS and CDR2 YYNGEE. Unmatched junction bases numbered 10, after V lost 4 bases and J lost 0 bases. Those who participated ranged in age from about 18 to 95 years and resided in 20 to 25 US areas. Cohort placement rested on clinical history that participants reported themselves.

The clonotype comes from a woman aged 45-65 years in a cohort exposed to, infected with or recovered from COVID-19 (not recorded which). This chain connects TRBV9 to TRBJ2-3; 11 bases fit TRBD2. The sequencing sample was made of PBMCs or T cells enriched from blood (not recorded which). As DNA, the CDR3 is TGTGCCAGCAGCAAAGCCTTTACTAGCGGGGGCAGCACAGATACGCAGTATTTT. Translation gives CASSKAFTSGGSTDTQYF.